A selection of T cell receptor beta chains follows, all from one sample in a study of early T cells in non-severe SARS-CoV-2 infection. TCRdb redid the calling of the 5' RACE reads with MiXCR, one entry per CDR3 protein. The sample comprises 40,000 to 45,000 distinct CDR3 sequences, about 5.9% of which are singletons, and about 8% rests with the top ten. Specimen: whole blood, collected at baseline. The origin of the receptors is an adult who was a healthcare worker with PCR-confirmed SARS-CoV-2 infection or an uninfected control (not recorded which). CDR3s include the opening cysteine and the closing phenylalanine or tryptophan. The order of the fields is D gene, V gene, clone size, J gene, CDR3 protein, CDR3 DNA. A D gene is named only where the DNA matches it firmly. Clone size is not always given. Where it is, it says once, few, many or a class for expanded clones.

TRBD1	TRBV7-2	many	TRBJ2-5	CASSFIRGYQETQYF	TGTGCCAGCAGCTTTATCAGGGGGTACCAAGAGACCCAGTACTTC
NA	TRBV29-1	few	TRBJ2-7	CSVELWNKGEQYF	TGCAGCGTTGAACTCTGGAATAAGGGCGAGCAGTACTTC
NA	TRBV7-9	few	TRBJ1-1	CASSPTGFGTEAFF	TGTGCCAGCAGTCCAACAGGGTTCGGCACTGAAGCTTTCTTT
NA	TRBV6-6	few	TRBJ1-1	CASSSLGGTEAFF	TGTGCCAGCAGTTCGCTCGGGGGTACTGAAGCTTTCTTT
NA	TRBV12-3/TRBV12-4	many	TRBJ1-5	CASRPGADENQPQHF	TGTGCCAGCAGGCCCGGGGCCGATGAGAATCAGCCCCAGCATTTT
TRBD2	TRBV3-1	NA	TRBJ2-1	CASSQWAGVPSDEQFF	TGTGCCAGCAGCCAATGGGCGGGGGTTCCTTCAGATGAGCAGTTCTTC
NA	TRBV4-1	few	TRBJ1-6	CASTGEASSYNSPLHF	TGCGCCAGCACCGGGGAGGCCTCCTCCTATAATTCACCCCTCCACTTT
NA	TRBV5-1	many	TRBJ1-1	CASVQGPMNTEAFF	TGCGCCAGCGTCCAGGGCCCTATGAACACTGAAGCTTTCTTT
NA	TRBV30	few	TRBJ1-1	CAWSVRETEAFF	TGTGCCTGGAGTGTACGAGAAACTGAAGCTTTCTTT
NA	TRBV7-9	NA	TRBJ1-5	CASSLGRSAQPQHF	TGTGCCAGCAGCTTAGGCAGGTCAGCTCAGCCCCAGCATTTT
TRBD1	TRBV12-3/TRBV12-4	many	TRBJ1-5	CASRLRTGSSNQPQHF	TGTGCCAGCAGGCTAAGGACAGGGAGTAGCAATCAGCCCCAGCATTTT
TRBD2	TRBV3-1	many	TRBJ2-1	CASSQVLAGHNEQFF	TGTGCCAGCAGCCAAGTACTAGCGGGCCACAATGAGCAGTTCTTC
TRBD2	TRBV10-3	NA	TRBJ2-3	CAISDHTSGGADTQYF	TGTGCCATCAGTGACCACACTAGCGGGGGGGCAGATACGCAGTATTTT
NA	TRBV6-5	NA	TRBJ1-3	CASSYKSYSGNTIYF	TGTGCCAGCAGTTACAAAAGTTACTCTGGAAACACCATATATTTT
TRBD2	TRBV5-1	many	TRBJ2-5	CASRPSGQETQYF	TGCGCCAGCAGACCTAGCGGCCAAGAGACCCAGTACTTC
NA	TRBV27	many	TRBJ1-6	CASSLRASYNSPLHF	TGTGCCAGCAGTTTAAGGGCGTCCTATAATTCACCCCTCCACTTT
NA	TRBV4-2	many	TRBJ2-7	CASSQDGTTRSYEQYF	TGTGCCAGCAGCCAAGATGGGACCACTAGAAGCTACGAGCAGTACTTC
NA	TRBV12-3/TRBV12-4	many	TRBJ1-1	CASSLRVGQANTEAFF	TGTGCCAGCAGTTTAAGAGTAGGGCAGGCGAACACTGAAGCTTTCTTT
TRBD1	TRBV2	NA	TRBJ1-5	CASSVEPGQGANQPQHF	TGTGCCAGCAGTGTCGAGCCTGGACAGGGGGCCAATCAGCCCCAGCATTTT
NA	TRBV2	few	TRBJ1-1	CASRGQQNTEAFF	TGTGCCAGCAGAGGACAGCAGAACACTGAAGCTTTCTTT
NA	TRBV6-1	many	TRBJ1-2	CASSEWVSSYTF	TGTGCCAGCAGTGAATGGGTCTCAAGCTACACCTTC
NA	TRBV27	many	TRBJ1-1	CASSFPNSFGERTTEAFF	TGTGCCAGCAGTTTCCCAAATTCCTTCGGGGAAAGGACCACTGAAGCTTTCTTT
NA	TRBV6-1	NA	TRBJ1-4	CASRLQLTNEKLFF	TGTGCCAGCAGGCTACAGTTAACTAATGAAAAACTGTTTTTT
TRBD1	TRBV28	many	TRBJ2-1	CASSRNRGTYNEQFF	TGTGCCAGCAGTCGGAACAGGGGAACCTACAATGAGCAGTTCTTC
NA	TRBV30	many	TRBJ1-1	CAWNNTEAFF	TGTGCCTGGAACAATACTGAAGCTTTCTTT
NA	TRBV20-1	many	TRBJ1-5	CSAVGVSNQPQHF	TGCAGTGCTGTTGGGGTCAGCAATCAGCCCCAGCATTTT
NA	TRBV5-6	many	TRBJ1-1	CASSLGRGEAFF	TGTGCCAGCAGCTTAGGACGAGGTGAAGCTTTCTTT
TRBD2	TRBV7-6	NA	TRBJ2-1	CASSLGGLTHNEQFF	TGTGCCAGCAGCTTAGGGGGACTAACACACAATGAGCAGTTCTTC
TRBD1	TRBV18	many	TRBJ1-2	CASSAPGQGNYGYTF	TGTGCCAGCTCAGCCCCGGGACAGGGGAACTATGGCTACACCTTC
NA	TRBV7-9	many	TRBJ1-2	CASSLVAGALYGYTF	TGTGCCAGCAGCTTAGTGGCAGGGGCGCTCTATGGCTACACCTTC
NA	TRBV29-1	NA	TRBJ1-2	CSVGVTPNYGYTF	TGCAGCGTTGGGGTAACCCCTAACTATGGCTACACCTTC
NA	TRBV15	few	TRBJ2-7	CATGLTGNEQYF	TGTGCCACCGGGTTAACAGGAAACGAGCAGTACTTC
NA	TRBV7-6	many	TRBJ1-2	CASSLAGGNGYTF	TGTGCCAGCAGCTTAGCCGGTGGGAATGGCTACACCTTC
TRBD2	TRBV24-1	NA	TRBJ2-3	CATSVLAGVTDTQYF	TGTGCCACCAGTGTTCTAGCGGGGGTTACAGATACGCAGTATTTT
NA	TRBV6-6	many	TRBJ1-3	CASSYADRRSGNTIYF	TGTGCCAGCAGTTACGCCGACAGGCGCTCTGGAAACACCATATATTTT
TRBD2	TRBV5-6	NA	TRBJ2-3	CASSLPSSGGARDTQYF	TGTGCCAGCAGCTTGCCGTCTAGCGGGGGGGCAAGAGATACGCAGTATTTT
NA	TRBV4-3	NA	TRBJ1-1	CASSHGGIREAFF	TGCGCCAGCAGCCATGGGGGCATCCGTGAAGCTTTCTTT
NA	TRBV7-6	NA	TRBJ2-3	CASSLARVLATQYF	TGTGCCAGCAGCTTAGCTAGGGTTCTGGCTACGCAGTATTTT
TRBD2	TRBV28	many	TRBJ2-7	CASSLSSGGTYEQYF	TGTGCCAGCAGTTTATCTAGCGGGGGGACCTACGAGCAGTACTTC
NA	TRBV11-2	many	TRBJ1-1	CASSLFGGLAEAFF	TGTGCCAGCAGCTTATTCGGGGGGCTCGCTGAAGCTTTCTTT
NA	TRBV3-1	NA	TRBJ1-1	CASSQPQGNTEAFF	TGTGCCAGCAGCCAACCCCAGGGGAACACTGAAGCTTTCTTT
NA	TRBV11-2	many	TRBJ1-2	CASSLSGYGYTF	TGTGCCAGCAGCTTAAGTGGATATGGCTACACCTTC
NA	TRBV11-2	few	TRBJ2-1	CASSADTYNEQFF	TGTGCCAGCAGCGCCGACACCTACAATGAGCAGTTCTTC
NA	TRBV12-3/TRBV12-4	many	TRBJ1-1	CASSLFGHYTEAFF	TGTGCCAGCAGTTTATTTGGACACTACACTGAAGCTTTCTTT
NA	TRBV29-1	NA	TRBJ2-7	CSVRRTGWPYEQYF	TGCAGCGTGAGGAGAACAGGATGGCCCTACGAGCAGTACTTC
TRBD1	TRBV12-3/TRBV12-4	many	TRBJ1-1	CASSLEGRGEAFF	TGTGCCAGCAGTTTAGAAGGCAGGGGGGAAGCTTTCTTT
NA	TRBV19	many	TRBJ2-1	CASTRAGRTYNEQFF	TGTGCCAGTACCCGGGCGGGGCGAACCTACAATGAGCAGTTCTTC
NA	TRBV9	many	TRBJ2-3	CASSPGRTMGDTQYF	TGTGCCAGCAGTCCCGGCAGGACCATGGGGGATACGCAGTATTTT
TRBD2	TRBV12-3/TRBV12-4	few	TRBJ2-1	CASSPQASGGLNEQFF	TGTGCCAGCAGTCCCCAGGCTAGCGGGGGGCTCAATGAGCAGTTCTTC
TRBD1	TRBV7-6	many	TRBJ1-4	CASSWNRGGTNEKLFF	TGTGCCAGCAGCTGGAACAGGGGAGGAACTAATGAAAAACTGTTTTTT
NA	TRBV19	NA	TRBJ2-7	CASSIVDYTYEQYF	TGTGCCAGTAGTATAGTGGACTACACCTACGAGCAGTACTTC
NA	TRBV7-8	NA	TRBJ2-1	CASSPYRVVSYNEQFF	TGTGCCAGCAGCCCCTATAGGGTCGTGTCCTACAATGAGCAGTTCTTC
TRBD1	TRBV6-6	few	TRBJ2-2	CASSNRGNTGELFF	TGTGCCAGCAGCAACAGGGGGAACACCGGGGAGCTGTTTTTT
NA	TRBV20-1	NA	TRBJ2-1	CSASSWLYEQFF	TGCAGTGCTAGTAGTTGGTTGTATGAGCAGTTCTTC
TRBD1	TRBV15	many	TRBJ1-1	CATSKGSWVRTGGLTEAFF	TGTGCCACCAGCAAAGGAAGTTGGGTGCGTACAGGGGGCCTTACTGAAGCTTTCTTT